The 10 T cell receptor beta chains given below trace back to one sample, sequenced in a study of read filtering for tumor transcriptome and immune sequencing. Molecular barcoded adaptors covering alpha/delta and beta/gamma chains were used on approximately 440 ng RNA. TCRdb reprocessed the reads via MiXCR and lists one record per CDR3 protein. The sample shows 100,000 to 150,000 distinct CDR3 sequences, less than 15% of them seen only once. The sequenced sample was a population of CD138-negative cells sorted from bone marrow. The receptors derive from a donor aged 40 or over with multiple myeloma.

In its sample, this clonotype was seen many times. V gene TRBV4-3 combines with J gene TRBJ1-1, with D unclear. Germline V lookup: CDR1 LGHNA, CDR2 YSLEER. The CDR3 totals 15 residues. Trimming stripped 0 bases from V and 1 base from J, with 9 bases between. The CDR3 loop is CASSQDGQANTEAFF. CDR3 nucleotide sequence: TGCGCCAGCAGCCAAGATGGTCAGGCGAACACTGAAGCTTTCTTT.

For this clonotype: This may stem from a read error, because a much larger clone lies one nucleotide away. The V call is TRBV5-1, the J call TRBJ2-7; TRBD2 matches at 14 bases. V lost 4 bases to trimming and J lost 7 bases; unmatched junction nucleotides: 7. This CDR3 contains 15 residues. CDR1 SGHRS and CDR2 YFSETQ come from the germline V gene. CDR3 sequence (DNA): TGCGCCAGCAGCGACGGACTAGCGGGAGGAGGAGAGCAGTACTTC. It codes for CASSDGLAGGGEQYF.

This clonotype was recorded at least ten times. This rearrangement joins TRBV7-9 to TRBJ1-2; TRBD1 is a possible D gene (5 bases). This CDR3 comprises 15 residues. Germline V gives CDR1 SEHNR, CDR2 FQNEAQ (reference sequence). V was cut by 5 bases and J by 0 bases, with 13 bases left in between. In DNA, the CDR3 is TGTGCCAGCAGCGGGGCAGGCAGAACTAACTATGGCTACACCTTC. Amino acids: CASSGAGRTNYGYTF.

This clonotype has only one observation. A clone one base away is much larger, so this may be a read error. The CDR3 DNA reads TGTACCACCAAAGAAAAGCGGGAGAGGTTTCTAGACGGCACAGATACGCAGTATTTT. Protein: CTTKEKRERFLDGTDTQYF. The V gene is TRBV24-1, the J gene TRBJ2-3; 8 nucleotides line up with TRBD2. Germline V gene sequence: CDR1 KGHDR, CDR2 SFDVKD. The CDR3 length is 19 residues.

This clonotype was detected a few times. V gene TRBV7-2 combines with J gene TRBJ2-5; D perhaps matches TRBD1 (6 bases). V lost 5 bases and J 3 bases, leaving 22 bases between the germline ends. CDR3 length equals 17 residues. In germline, CDR1 is SGHTA, CDR2 FQGNSA. The CDR3 loop is CASSPGLAGVSKETQYF. The CDR3 DNA is TGTGCCAGCAGCCCGGGGCTAGCAGGGGTCTCAAAAGAGACCCAGTACTTC.

Ten or more counts support this clonotype. V is TRBV18 and J is TRBJ1-1; tentative D call: TRBD1 (5 bases). The CDR3 sequence is 15 residues long. The germline gives CDR1 KGHSH, CDR2 LQKENI. Trimming stripped 3 bases from V and 4 bases from J, with 15 bases between. The CDR3 nucleotides are TGTGCCAGCTCACCTTCAGGGTTGTGGAGCACTGAAGCTTTCTTT. This gives the protein CASSPSGLWSTEAFF.

In its sample, this clonotype was seen many times. The chain recombines TRBV7-9 with TRBJ2-7, with D possibly matching TRBD1 (5 bases). The CDR3 loop spans 14 amino acids. CDR1 SEHNR and CDR2 FQNEAQ come from the germline V gene (reference sequence). The germline V and J ends were trimmed by 3 bases and 0 bases, with 9 bases remaining between them. In DNA, the CDR3 is TGTGCCAGCAGCTTTAGGGGTTACTCCTACGAGCAGTACTTC. Translation gives CASSFRGYSYEQYF.

This clonotype was seen repeatedly, ten times or more. J is TRBJ2-7 and V is TRBV5-1; D may be TRBD2 (5 bases). The germline CDR1 and CDR2 sequences are SGHRS and YFSETQ. V was cut by 0 bases and J by 2 bases, with 15 bases left in between. The CDR3 is 16 residues long. The CDR3: CASSLAPGVGTYEQYF. The CDR3 coding sequence is TGCGCCAGCAGCTTGGCCCCCGGGGTGGGTACCTACGAGCAGTACTTC.

This clonotype was observed many times. The chain links TRBV7-9 to TRBJ1-1, with D tentatively TRBD1 (5 bases). Germline loops: CDR1 SEHNR, CDR2 FQNEAQ (reference sequence). The V and J ends lost 4 bases and 7 bases respectively, with 22 bases between them. The CDR3 loop spans 16 amino acids. The DNA of the CDR3 is TGTGCCAGCAGCTCCCACGGGACTCCAAAAACCGGTGAAGCTTTCTTT. Residues: CASSSHGTPKTGEAFF.

This clonotype was observed at least ten times. The CDR3 protein is CASSRASLADTEAFF. CDR3 nucleotide sequence: TGTGCCAGCAGCCGCGCGTCCCTGGCTGACACTGAAGCTTTCTTT. The rearrangement joins TRBV12-3 or TRBV12-4 to TRBJ1-1, with D uncertain. The CDR3 is 15 residues long. Trimming pared 6 bases from V and 3 bases from J, leaving 17 bases between.